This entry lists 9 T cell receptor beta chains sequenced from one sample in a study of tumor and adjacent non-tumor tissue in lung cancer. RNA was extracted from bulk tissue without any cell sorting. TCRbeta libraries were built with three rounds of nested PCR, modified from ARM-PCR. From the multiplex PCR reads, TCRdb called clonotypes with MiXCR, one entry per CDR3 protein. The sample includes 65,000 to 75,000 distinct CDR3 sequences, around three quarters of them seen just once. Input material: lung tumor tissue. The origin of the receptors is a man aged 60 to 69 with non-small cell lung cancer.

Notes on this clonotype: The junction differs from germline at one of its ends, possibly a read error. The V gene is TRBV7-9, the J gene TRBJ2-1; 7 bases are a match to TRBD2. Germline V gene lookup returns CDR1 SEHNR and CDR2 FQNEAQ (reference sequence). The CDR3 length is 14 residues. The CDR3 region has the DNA TGTGCAAGCAAGATGTGGGAGGGCCGTGGTGAGAAGTTCTTC. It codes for CASKMWEGRGEKFF.

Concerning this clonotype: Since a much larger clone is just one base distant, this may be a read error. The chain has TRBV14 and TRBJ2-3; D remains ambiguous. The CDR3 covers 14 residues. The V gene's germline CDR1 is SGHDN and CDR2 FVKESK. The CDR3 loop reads CASSQEYRKDTHYF. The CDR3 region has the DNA TGTGCCAGCAGCCAAGAGTACCGTAAGGATACGCACTATTTT. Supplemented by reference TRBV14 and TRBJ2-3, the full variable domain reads EAGVTQFPSHSVIEKGQTVTLRCDPISGHDNLYWYRRVMGKEIKFLLHFVKESKQDESGMPNNRFLAERTGGTYSTLKVQPAELEDSGVYFCASSQEYRKDTHYFGPGTRLTVL.

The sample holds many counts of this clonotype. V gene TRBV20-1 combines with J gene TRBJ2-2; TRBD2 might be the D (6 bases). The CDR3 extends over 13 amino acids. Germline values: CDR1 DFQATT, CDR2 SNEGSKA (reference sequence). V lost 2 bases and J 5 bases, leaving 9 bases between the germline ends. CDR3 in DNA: TGCAGTGCTAGACTAGCGTTGACCGGGGAGCTGTTTTTT. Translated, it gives CSARLALTGELFF.

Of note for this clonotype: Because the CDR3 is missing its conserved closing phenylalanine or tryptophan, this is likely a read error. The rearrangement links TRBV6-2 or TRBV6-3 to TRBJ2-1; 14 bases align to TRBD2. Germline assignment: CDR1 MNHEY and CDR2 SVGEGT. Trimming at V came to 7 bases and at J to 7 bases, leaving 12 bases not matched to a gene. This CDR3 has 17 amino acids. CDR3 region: CASTFGTSGSTRNEQFL. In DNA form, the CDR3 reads TGTGCCAGCACCTTCGGGACTAGCGGGAGTACGAGAAATGAGCAGTTCCTC.

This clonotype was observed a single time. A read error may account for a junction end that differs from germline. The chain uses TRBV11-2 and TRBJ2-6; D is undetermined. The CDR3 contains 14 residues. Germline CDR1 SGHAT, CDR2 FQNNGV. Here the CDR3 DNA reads TGTGTCAGCAGCTTCGGTTCTGGGGCCAACGTCCTGACTTTC. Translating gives CVSSFGSGANVLTF.

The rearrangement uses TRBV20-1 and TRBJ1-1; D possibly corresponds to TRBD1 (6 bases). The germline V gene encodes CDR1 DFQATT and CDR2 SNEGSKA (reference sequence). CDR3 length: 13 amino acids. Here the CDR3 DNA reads TGCATAGCTACTGGGACAAGGACCACTGAAGCTTTCTTT. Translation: CIATGTRTTEAFF.

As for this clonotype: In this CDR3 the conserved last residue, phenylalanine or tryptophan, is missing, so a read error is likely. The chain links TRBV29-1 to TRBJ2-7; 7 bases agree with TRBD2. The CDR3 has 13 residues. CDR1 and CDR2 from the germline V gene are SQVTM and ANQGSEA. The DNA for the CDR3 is TGCAGTGTTGGGGCAGCGGGGCGGTACGAGCAGTACTAC. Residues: CSVGAAGRYEQYY.

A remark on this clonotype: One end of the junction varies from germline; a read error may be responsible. CDR3 in amino acids: CASSLISRGDTIYF. CDR3 DNA: TGTGCCAGCAGTTTAATATCGCGTGGAGACACCATATATTTT. The chain uses TRBV12-3 or TRBV12-4 and TRBJ1-3, with no clear D. CDR3 length equals 14 residues.

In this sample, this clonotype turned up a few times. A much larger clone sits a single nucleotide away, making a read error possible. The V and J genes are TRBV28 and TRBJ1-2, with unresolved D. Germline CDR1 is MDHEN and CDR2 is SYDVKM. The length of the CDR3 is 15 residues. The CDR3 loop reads CTSSSPARANYGYTF. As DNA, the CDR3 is TGTACCAGCAGTTCCCCGGCACGAGCTAACTATGGCTACACCTTC.